The TCR beta chain described here comes from a study of T cell changes during pregnancy in multiple sclerosis. CDR3 size: 15 residues. Deletions cut 0 bases from V and 5 bases from J, with 14 bases between. Germline V gene sequence: CDR1 SGHRS, CDR2 YFSETQ. The table came from immunoSEQ multiplex PCR; TCRdb's copy has only in-frame clones and leaves some out. Among about 36,000 clones listed, around 93% were seen once. The sequence was obtained from a female donor with multiple sclerosis, enrolled in a pregnancy study. Sequenced here: CD4+ T cells from peripheral blood mononuclear cells, sampled in the first trimester of pregnancy. The chain joins TRBV5-1 to TRBJ1-2; D remains unclear. The CDR3 sequence is CASSLASPGTYGYTF. The DNA of the CDR3 is TGCGCCAGCAGCTTGGCCAGCCCAGGAACTTATGGCTACACCTTC.